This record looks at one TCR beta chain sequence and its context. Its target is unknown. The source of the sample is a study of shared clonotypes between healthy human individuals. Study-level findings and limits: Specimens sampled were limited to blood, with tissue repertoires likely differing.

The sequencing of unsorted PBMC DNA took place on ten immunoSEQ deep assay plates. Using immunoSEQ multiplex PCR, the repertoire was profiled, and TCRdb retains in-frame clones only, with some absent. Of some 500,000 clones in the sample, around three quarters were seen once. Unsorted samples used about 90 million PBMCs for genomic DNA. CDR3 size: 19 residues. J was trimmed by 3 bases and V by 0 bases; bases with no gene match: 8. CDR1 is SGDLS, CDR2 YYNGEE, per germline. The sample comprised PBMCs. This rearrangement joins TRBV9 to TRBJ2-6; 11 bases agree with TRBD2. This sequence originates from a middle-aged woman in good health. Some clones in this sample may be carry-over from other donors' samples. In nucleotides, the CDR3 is TGTGCCAGCAGCGTAGGGCTAGCGGGAGGTCCGGATGGGGCCAACGTCCTGACTTTC. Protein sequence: CASSVGLAGGPDGANVLTF.